These T cell receptor beta chains were read from a single sample in a study of identical twins. TCRdb recomputed calls from the 5' RACE reads with MiXCR, one row per CDR3 protein. The sample holds about 1.7 million distinct CDR3 sequences; about 32% are singletons and the top ten take about 0.27%. The sample consisted of cord blood. All receptors derive from a newborn girl in good health. Each CDR3 is given with its conserved first and last residue. D genes are given only for firm matches. Only some rows state a clone size, as once, few, many or a class for expanded clones.

clone_size j_call v_call d_call cdr3_aa cdr3_nt
few TRBJ2-7 TRBV20-1 TRBD1 CSAERPDRDYEQYF TGCAGTGCCGAACGGCCGGACAGGGACTACGAGCAGTACTTC
NA TRBJ2-3 TRBV20-1 TRBD1 CSAAQGARTDTQYF TGCAGTGCCGCACAGGGGGCGCGGACAGATACGCAGTATTTT
NA TRBJ1-5 TRBV20-1 NA CSARDPVGVGNQPQHF TGCAGTGCTAGAGATCCAGTCGGGGTTGGCAATCAGCCCCAGCATTTT
NA TRBJ1-6 TRBV6-6 NA CASPSPRQYLSPLHF TGTGCCAGCCCTTCGCCACGGCAATATCTCTCACCCCTCCACTTT
NA TRBJ1-1 TRBV5-1 NA CASSLRALGANTEAFF TGCGCCAGCAGCTTGCGGGCTCTGGGGGCGAACACTGAAGCTTTCTTT
many TRBJ2-7 TRBV20-1 TRBD2 CSATLAGGPYEQYF TGCAGTGCCACACTAGCGGGAGGACCCTACGAGCAGTACTTC
NA TRBJ1-5 TRBV28 NA CASRTYSNQPQHF TGTGCCAGCAGGACTTATAGCAATCAGCCCCAGCATTTT
NA TRBJ2-7 TRBV7-2 TRBD2 CASELSGGSYEQYF TGTGCCAGCGAACTTAGCGGGGGGTCCTACGAGCAGTACTTC
few TRBJ2-1 TRBV4-2 NA CASSTEGTNEQFF TGTGCCAGCAGCACCGAAGGGACCAATGAGCAGTTCTTC
NA TRBJ2-3 TRBV7-9 TRBD1 CASSLVGQAAKDTQYF TGTGCCAGCAGCTTAGTGGGACAGGCGGCTAAGGATACGCAGTATTTT
few TRBJ1-2 TRBV20-1 NA CSARDSGRHGYTF TGCAGTGCTAGAGATTCGGGAAGGCATGGCTACACCTTC
NA TRBJ2-5 TRBV27 NA CASSSRRVGVGETQYF TGTGCCAGCAGTTCCAGACGAGTGGGAGTCGGTGAGACCCAGTACTTC
NA TRBJ2-5 TRBV2 NA CASIVEGRRTQYF TGTGCCAGCATTGTGGAGGGCCGGCGGACCCAGTACTTC
few TRBJ2-5 TRBV20-1 NA CSAGAGDIQETQYF TGCAGTGCTGGGGCAGGGGATATCCAAGAGACCCAGTACTTC
NA TRBJ2-1 TRBV4-1 NA CASSYKTSGASFNEQFF TGCGCCAGCAGTTACAAGACGTCGGGGGCCTCCTTCAATGAGCAGTTCTTC
few TRBJ2-5 TRBV4-1 TRBD2 CASSQRPGLAFRNEQYF TGCGCCAGCAGCCAAAGGCCGGGACTAGCGTTTCGGAATGAGCAGTACTTC
few TRBJ2-3 TRBV7-2 NA CASSPTRAIGGDTQYF TGTGCCAGCAGTCCTACACGGGCGATTGGGGGAGATACGCAGTATTTT
NA TRBJ1-4 TRBV12-3/TRBV12-4 NA CASSLGGPLNEKLFF TGTGCCAGCAGTTTAGGCGGGCCTCTTAATGAAAAACTGTTTTTT
NA TRBJ2-7 TRBV20-1 TRBD2 CSASGVSGKNEQYF TGCAGTGCCTCTGGGGTTAGCGGGAAAAATGAGCAGTACTTC